Listed below are T cell receptor beta chains from one sample, sequenced in a study of shared clonotypes between healthy human individuals. The assay was immunoSEQ multiplex PCR, and TCRdb's table has in-frame clones only and misses some. The profile shows fewer than 650,000 clones, around 81% of them singletons. The sequenced sample was PBMCs. Source of these receptors: a middle-aged woman in good health. Some clones in this sample may be carry-over from other donors' samples. The conserved cysteine and the conserved F or W are not part of the CDR3 here. Size is omitted from some rows. Given values are once, few, many or a class for expanded clones.

once	TRBV5-5	TRBJ2-7	14	ASSLRRDRGHYEQY
NA	TRBV27	TRBJ2-2	11	ASSWGVTGELF
NA	TRBV5-6	TRBJ2-7	16	ASSLGGRDRGASYEQY
NA	TRBV28	TRBJ2-3	16	ASSSPALLAGGADTQY
NA	TRBV10-2	TRBJ2-7	12	ASSPGRGRYEQY
NA	TRBV7-2	TRBJ2-5	11	ASSPTEQETQY
NA	TRBV6-4	TRBJ2-1	14	ASSSTGTSIGNEQF
NA	TRBV7-2	TRBJ2-3	12	ASSSTSGSDTQY
NA	TRBV2	TRBJ2-2	11	ASSEVSTGELF
NA	TRBV30	TRBJ1-5	11	AWSFGENQPQH
NA	TRBV7-8	TRBJ2-1	13	ASSLGLAGINEQF
once	TRBV7-2	TRBJ1-2	11	ASRIGSDYGYT
NA	TRBV27	TRBJ2-7	13	ASSLRWELTYEQY
NA	TRBV5-1	TRBJ2-7	14	ASSPGDQRSSYEQY
NA	TRBV30	TRBJ1-1	12	AWSVTYGNTEAF
NA	TRBV29-1	TRBJ1-4	10	SVQSTNEKLF
NA	TRBV7-2	TRBJ2-3	12	ASSLVGFTDTQY
NA	TRBV7-9	TRBJ2-5	12	ASSPGGAIGTQY
NA	TRBV7-2	TRBJ2-7	11	ASTRPPTYEQY
NA	TRBV7-2	TRBJ2-5	13	ASSQLAGWGETQY
once	TRBV30	TRBJ1-5	12	AWSVNRGGQPQH
few	TRBV29-1	TRBJ1-2	12	SVAPTGGSYGYT
once	TRBV6-5	TRBJ2-7	12	ASKPAGVAYEQY
NA	TRBV11-2	TRBJ2-3	10	ASRASTDTQY
NA	TRBV5-1	TRBJ2-7	12	ASSDGTSFYEQY
NA	TRBV7-3	TRBJ2-3	14	ASSSQGLAGTDTQY
NA	TRBV4-1	TRBJ2-5	11	ASSQYRGETQY
NA	TRBV25-1	TRBJ2-5	14	ASSEYRGVVQETQY
few	TRBV28	TRBJ1-3	12	ASSLNSPGNTIY
NA	TRBV27	TRBJ2-1	13	ASRAGTSGRGEQF
NA	TRBV7-9	TRBJ2-6	17	ASSPTTGGPLSGANVLT